Listed below are T cell receptor beta chains from one sample, sequenced in a study of blood T cells in healthy people across ages. TCRdb ran MiXCR on the 5' RACE reads and lists one entry per CDR3 protein. The repertoire holds 600,000 to 650,000 distinct CDR3 sequences, with 45% to 65% as singletons. The sequencing input was blood. These TCRs come from a man between 60 and 75 years old in good health. CDR3s include the opening cysteine and the closing phenylalanine or tryptophan. Fields, in order: J gene, D gene, clone size, V gene, CDR3 protein, CDR3 DNA. A D gene is named only where the DNA matches it firmly. Only some rows state a clone size, as once, few, many or a class for expanded clones.

TRBJ2-1 | NA | NA | TRBV20-1 | CSASGTYNEQFF | TGCAGTGCTAGCGGTACCTACAATGAGCAGTTCTTC
TRBJ1-2 | TRBD1 | NA | TRBV27 | CASRPDRGQSGYTF | TGTGCCAGCAGGCCAGACAGGGGCCAGTCTGGCTACACCTTC
TRBJ1-4 | NA | few | TRBV29-1 | CSVRSGNEKLFF | TGCAGCGTCCGCTCAGGGAATGAAAAACTGTTTTTT
TRBJ2-1 | NA | NA | TRBV5-1 | CASSLGPSDSSEQFF | TGCGCCAGCAGCTTGGGGCCTAGCGACTCCAGTGAGCAGTTCTTC
TRBJ2-7 | NA | NA | TRBV5-1 | CASSLGVRGSPNYEQYF | TGCGCCAGCAGCTTGGGAGTGCGGGGCAGCCCGAACTACGAGCAGTACTTC
TRBJ2-4 | NA | NA | TRBV18 | CVSSPTGTLGNIQYF | TGTGTCAGCTCACCAACCGGGACGCTTGGAAACATTCAGTACTTC
TRBJ1-2 | NA | few | TRBV6-1 | CASSEALGAGGYTF | TGTGCCAGCAGTGAAGCGTTGGGAGCCGGGGGCTACACCTTC
TRBJ2-5 | TRBD2 | few | TRBV7-9 | CASSLGRLAGPLGTQYF | TGTGCCAGCAGCTTAGGGCGGCTAGCGGGGCCGCTAGGGACCCAGTACTTC
TRBJ2-2 | NA | few | TRBV28 | CASSLTRATGELFF | TGTGCCAGCAGTCTCACTAGAGCCACCGGGGAGCTGTTTTTT
TRBJ1-5 | TRBD1 | NA | TRBV20-1 | CSARDTGVHNQPQHF | TGCAGTGCTAGAGATACAGGGGTGCACAATCAGCCCCAGCATTTT
TRBJ1-2 | NA | few | TRBV6-5 | CASSYRDGYGYTF | TGTGCCAGCAGTTACCGGGACGGTTATGGCTACACCTTC
TRBJ2-1 | TRBD2 | NA | TRBV4-1 | CASSQRRGDYNEQFF | TGCGCCAGCAGCCAAAGACGGGGGGACTACAATGAGCAGTTCTTC
TRBJ1-5 | NA | NA | TRBV2 | CASSGRGQGGYSNQPQHF | TGTGCCAGCAGTGGTAGAGGGCAGGGCGGGTATAGCAATCAGCCCCAGCATTTT
TRBJ1-1 | NA | NA | TRBV12-3/TRBV12-4 | CASNPGTENTEAFF | TGTGCCAGCAACCCTGGGACGGAGAACACTGAAGCTTTCTTT
TRBJ1-1 | NA | NA | TRBV5-1 | CASGGQPNTEAFF | TGCGCCAGCGGCGGACAGCCGAACACTGAAGCTTTCTTT
TRBJ2-3 | NA | NA | TRBV12-3/TRBV12-4 | CASSLEITGTDTQYF | TGTGCCAGCAGCTTAGAAATTACAGGCACAGATACGCAGTATTTT
TRBJ1-2 | NA | NA | TRBV6-5 | CASSFGRALPGYTF | TGTGCCAGCAGTTTTGGACGGGCCCTTCCTGGCTACACCTTC
TRBJ2-1 | NA | few | TRBV5-6 | CASSPDLRQNNEQFF | TGTGCCAGCAGCCCCGACCTTCGACAAAACAATGAGCAGTTCTTC
TRBJ2-2 | TRBD1 | once | TRBV7-8 | CASSLETDRGRDTGELFF | TGTGCCAGCAGCTTAGAAACGGATAGGGGGCGTGACACCGGGGAGCTGTTTTTT
TRBJ2-7 | TRBD2 | NA | TRBV18 | CASSPGGISYEQYF | TGTGCCAGCTCACCCGGGGGGATCAGCTACGAGCAGTACTTC
TRBJ2-5 | NA | NA | TRBV10-3 | CAISESVRSLETQYF | TGTGCCATCAGTGAGTCGGTGCGTTCCCTAGAGACCCAGTACTTC
TRBJ2-7 | TRBD2 | NA | TRBV9 | CASSPGTSRIYEQYF | TGTGCCAGCAGCCCAGGGACTAGCCGAATCTACGAGCAGTACTTC
TRBJ2-5 | TRBD2 | few | TRBV10-3 | CAISDRAGGYQETQYF | TGTGCCATCAGTGATAGAGCGGGGGGGTACCAAGAGACCCAGTACTTC
TRBJ2-1 | NA | NA | TRBV4-1 | CASSQRVNEQFF | TGCGCCAGCAGCCAGAGGGTGAATGAGCAGTTCTTC
TRBJ2-1 | TRBD2 | few | TRBV11-2 | CASTETSAGSYNEQFF | TGTGCCAGCACCGAAACTAGCGCCGGCTCCTACAATGAGCAGTTCTTC
TRBJ2-2 | NA | once | TRBV7-6 | CASSLRRAPGELFF | TGTGCCAGCAGCTTACGGCGCGCGCCCGGGGAGCTGTTTTTT
TRBJ1-4 | NA | NA | TRBV12-3/TRBV12-4 | CASTLGGSNEKLFF | TGTGCCAGCACCCTGGGGGGGTCCAATGAAAAACTGTTTTTT
TRBJ1-2 | NA | NA | TRBV6-5 | CASSYSRGGDGYTF | TGTGCCAGCAGTTACTCGAGGGGAGGGGATGGCTACACCTTC
TRBJ1-2 | TRBD1 | NA | TRBV6-5 | CASSPSRTGYGYTF | TGTGCCAGCAGTCCATCCCGGACAGGGTATGGCTACACCTTC
TRBJ2-7 | NA | few | TRBV18 | CASSPPFDTYEQYF | TGTGCCAGCTCACCACCTTTCGATACCTACGAGCAGTACTTC
TRBJ2-1 | NA | NA | TRBV5-1 | CASSLAWYRTSLSNEQFF | TGCGCCAGCAGCTTGGCCTGGTACAGGACTTCGCTTTCGAATGAGCAGTTCTTC
TRBJ2-7 | NA | once | TRBV25-1 | CASSSLGDPGVGEQYF | TGTGCCAGCTCTAGTTTAGGGGACCCCGGGGTTGGCGAGCAGTACTTC
TRBJ1-2 | TRBD1 | NA | TRBV9 | CASSGNFDRGGINGYTF | TGTGCCAGCAGCGGCAATTTCGACAGGGGAGGGATTAATGGCTACACCTTC
TRBJ2-7 | TRBD1 | NA | TRBV2 | CASAKDRWWEQYF | TGTGCCAGCGCCAAGGACAGGTGGTGGGAGCAGTACTTC
TRBJ2-3 | TRBD1 | NA | TRBV6-5 | CAGSSGTDTDTQYF | TGTGCCGGCAGTTCCGGGACAGACACAGATACGCAGTATTTT
TRBJ2-7 | NA | NA | TRBV28 | CASRSNEQYF | TGTGCCAGCAGAAGTAATGAGCAGTACTTC
TRBJ2-1 | NA | NA | TRBV7-7 | CASSAGTDNEQFF | TGTGCCAGCAGCGCGGGGACCGACAATGAGCAGTTCTTC
TRBJ2-3 | NA | NA | TRBV12-3/TRBV12-4 | CASSFTGSTDTQYF | TGTGCCAGCAGTTTTACAGGAAGCACAGATACGCAGTATTTT
TRBJ1-5 | NA | NA | TRBV20-1 | CSAQEGQPQHF | TGCAGTGCCCAGGAGGGTCAGCCCCAGCATTTT
TRBJ1-4 | NA | many | TRBV15 | CATSRDAGDEKLFF | TGTGCCACCAGCAGGGATGCAGGGGACGAAAAACTGTTTTTT